A single sample gave rise to the 23 T cell receptor beta chains below, sequenced in a study of cytomegalovirus exposure and HLA in healthy donors. PCR was performed using 60 Vbeta and 13 Jbeta primers. Profiling relied on immunoSEQ multiplex PCR, and the TCRdb table lists in-frame clones only, not all of them. The top ten clones hold roughly 0.69% of a sample with 180,000 or so clones, 80% to 90% of them seen once. The sequencing input was PBMCs. The receptor set was obtained from a young woman in good health and CMV-seronegative.

This clone was recorded a few times. CDR3 region: CASSGTGTVAYEQYF. For the CDR3, the DNA is TGTGCCAGCAGCGGAACCGGGACAGTGGCCTACGAGCAGTACTTC. The chain recombines TRBV5-8 with TRBJ2-7, with 7 positions matching TRBD1. CDR3 length: 15 amino acids. V lost 4 bases to trimming and J lost 2 bases; unmatched junction nucleotides: 9. Germline CDR1 SGHTS, CDR2 YDEGEE.

J is TRBJ2-3 and V is TRBV28, with TRBD2 identical over 9 bases. Per germline, CDR1 MDHEN and CDR2 SYDVKM. This CDR3 spans 16 amino acids. The trim removed 7 bases at V and 2 bases at J, leaving 10 bases unmatched. CDR3 coding DNA: TGTGCCAGCAATACCGGGACTAGCATAGCCACAGATACGCAGTATTTT. Its translation is CASNTGTSIATDTQYF.

This chain links TRBV5-8 with TRBJ2-7; 7 nucleotides agree with TRBD1. The CDR3 sequence is 13 residues long. Germline V lookup: CDR1 SGHTS, CDR2 YDEGEE. The junction had 5 bases not matched to a gene; V was cut back by 4 bases and J by 4 bases. CDR3 sequence reads: CASSGDSDYEQYF. CDR3 DNA: TGTGCCAGCAGCGGGGACAGTGATTACGAGCAGTACTTC.

This clone was counted only a few times. The chain employs TRBV13 and TRBJ2-1, with 10 bases identical to TRBD2. The CDR3 extends over 16 amino acids. Germline V gives CDR1 PRHDT, CDR2 FYEKMQ (reference sequence). The J segment lost 2 bases and the V segment lost 5 bases, leaving 6 bases of the junction unmatched. In nucleotides, the CDR3 is TGTGCCAGCAGCCGATACCTAGCGGGAGCCTACAATGAGCAGTTCTTC. Protein: CASSRYLAGAYNEQFF. Together with reference TRBV13 and TRBJ2-1, the CDR3 gives the full variable domain: AAGVIQSPRHLIKEKRETATLKCYPIPRHDTVYWYQQGPGQDPQFLISFYEKMQSDKGSIPDRFSAQQFSDYHSELNMSSLELGDSALYFCASSRYLAGAYNEQFFGPGTRLTVL.

The chain links TRBV5-4 to TRBJ1-2; D is possibly TRBD1 (6 bases). With 0 bases removed from V and 3 bases from J, the gap between germline ends came to 9 bases. The CDR3 has 14 residues. Per the germline V gene, CDR1 is SGHNT and CDR2 is YYREEE (reference sequence). CDR3 loop: CASSLGGQDYGYTF. In DNA form, the CDR3 reads TGTGCCAGCAGCTTGGGGGGACAAGACTATGGCTACACCTTC.

The chain couples TRBV7-2 to TRBJ2-7; maybe TRBD2 (5 bases). The CDR3 is made up of 14 amino acids. Looked up from germline, CDR1 is SGHTA and CDR2 is FQGNSA. Trimming took 2 bases from V and 0 from J, leaving 8 bases between them. DNA for the CDR3: TGTGCCAGCAGCTTAAACCGGGACTCCTACGAGCAGTACTTC. Encoded protein: CASSLNRDSYEQYF.

The chain couples TRBV4-1 to TRBJ1-2; possibly TRBD1 for D (6 bases). There are 15 residues in the CDR3. V was shortened by 1 base and J by 4 bases, with 13 bases between the two germline ends. CDR1 is MGHRA, CDR2 YSYEKL, per germline. The CDR3 reads CASSQAGVGVYGYTF. CDR3 nucleotide sequence: TGCGCCAGCAGCCAAGCAGGGGTTGGGGTCTATGGCTACACCTTC.

The rearrangement uses TRBV5-1 and TRBJ1-1; D unresolved. Deletions cut 2 bases from V and 8 bases from J, with 7 bases between. The germline V gene encodes CDR1 SGHRS and CDR2 YFSETQ. The CDR3 covers 11 residues. CDR3 in DNA: TGCGCCAGCAGCTTCGGTACCGAAGCTTTCTTT. Translating it yields CASSFGTEAFF.

The chain is built from TRBV18 and TRBJ1-4; 7 bases line up with TRBD1. Germline V gene data show CDR1 as KGHSH and CDR2 as LQKENI. The J segment lost 6 bases and the V segment lost 6 bases, leaving 10 bases of the junction unmatched. The CDR3 is made up of 15 amino acids. This chain's CDR3 is CASSRGGAMDEKLFF. As DNA, the CDR3 is TGTGCCAGCTCGAGAGGGGGCGCAATGGATGAAAAACTGTTTTTT.

This sequence joins TRBV19 and TRBJ2-3, with D possibly being TRBD1 (6 bases). Germline V gives CDR1 LNHDA, CDR2 SQIVND (reference sequence). The CDR3 covers 14 residues. V shed 4 bases and J shed 2 bases, with 10 bases lying between them. The CDR3 loop reads CASSTRDNTDTQYF. The CDR3 region has the DNA TGTGCCAGTAGTACCCGGGACAACACAGATACGCAGTATTTT.

This chain joins TRBV7-3 and TRBJ1-5; D not resolved. Germline assignment: CDR1 SGHTA and CDR2 FQGTGA. Trimming stripped 2 bases from V and 7 bases from J, with 15 bases between. CDR3 length equals 15 residues. The CDR3 sequence: CASSLARGERQPQHF. The CDR3 DNA reads as TGTGCCAGCAGCTTAGCTCGCGGGGAAAGGCAGCCCCAGCATTTT.

The chain couples TRBV7-8 to TRBJ1-1; tentative D call: TRBD1 (6 bases). Deletions cut 7 bases from V and 0 bases from J, with 12 bases between. Looked up from germline, CDR1 is SGHVS and CDR2 is FQNEAQ. The CDR3 totals 14 residues. CDR3: CASTRGGLNTEAFF. The CDR3 bases are TGTGCCAGCACCCGAGGGGGTTTGAACACTGAAGCTTTCTTT.

V gene TRBV9 combines with J gene TRBJ1-5; D uncertain. V was trimmed by 0 bases and J by 3 bases, leaving 7 bases between them. This CDR3 has 14 residues. Germline V CDR1 and CDR2: SGDLS, YYNGEE. CDR3 DNA: TGTGCCAGCAGCGTAGGAGGGAACAATCAGCCCCAGCATTTT. It yields the protein CASSVGGNNQPQHF. Together with reference TRBV9 and TRBJ1-5, the CDR3 gives the full variable domain: DSGVTQTPKHLITATGQRVTLRCSPRSGDLSVYWYQQSLDQGLQFLIQYYNGEERAKGNILERFSAQQFPDLHSELNLSSLELGDSALYFCASSVGGNNQPQHFGDGTRLSIL.

This clone showed up just once. The gene calls are TRBV29-1 and TRBJ2-1; D is possibly TRBD1 (6 bases). The CDR3 consists of 16 residues. In germline, CDR1 is SQVTM, CDR2 ANQGSEA. The ends were cut back, 3 bases at V and 0 bases at J, with 15 bases in the middle. DNA of the CDR3: TGCAGCGTTGAGGACCAGGGGCTAAGCTCCTACAATGAGCAGTTCTTC. This sequence encodes CSVEDQGLSSYNEQFF.

CDR3 amino acids: CASSPIRGGQGDSTIYF. DNA of the CDR3: TGTGCCAGCAGCCCTATACGTGGGGGACAGGGGGACTCCACCATATATTTT. The rearrangement links TRBV7-8 to TRBJ1-3; 11 nucleotides align to TRBD1. CDR1 SGHVS and CDR2 FQNEAQ come from the germline V gene. The CDR3 loop spans 17 amino acids. Losses at the gene ends were 5 bases for V and 9 bases for J; bases not matched to a gene: 15.

The gene calls are TRBV6-1 and TRBJ2-1; 10 positions match TRBD2. The CDR3 spans 14 residues. Unmatched junction bases numbered 7, after V lost 7 bases and J lost 7 bases. Germline V gives CDR1 MNHNS, CDR2 SASEGT. CDR3 nucleotide sequence: TGTGCCAGCAAGGCTAGCGGGAGCGGTAATGAGCAGTTCTTC. This encodes CASKASGSGNEQFF.

The J gene is TRBJ1-4, the V gene TRBV6-1, with D maybe TRBD1 (6 bases). The germline gives CDR1 MNHNS, CDR2 SASEGT. CDR3 length: 15 amino acids. V lost 6 bases, J lost 8 bases, and 19 bases lay in between. CDR3 amino acids: CASSKGGIEREKLFF. The CDR3 DNA reads as TGTGCCAGCAGCAAAGGGGGAATCGAAAGGGAAAAACTGTTTTTT.

The chain carries TRBV6-5 and TRBJ2-5, with D possibly TRBD2 on 6 matching bases. Germline lookup yields CDR1 MNHEY and CDR2 SVGAGI. V was clipped by 5 bases and J by 6 bases, with 13 bases between them. The CDR3 has 13 amino acids. The CDR3 sequence is CASSGTGLKTQYF. The CDR3 nucleotides are TGTGCCAGCAGTGGCACGGGACTTAAGACCCAGTACTTC.

This chain uses TRBV7-2 with TRBJ2-7, with 7 bases fitting TRBD2. This CDR3 is built from 13 residues. Germline CDR1 is SGHTA and CDR2 is FQGNSA. V gave up 5 bases and J gave up 6 bases; unmatched junction bases: 7. The CDR3 reads CASSPWREGEQYF. DNA for the CDR3: TGTGCCAGCAGCCCCTGGAGGGAGGGCGAGCAGTACTTC. The variable domain in full, completed from reference TRBV7-2 and TRBJ2-7, reads GAGVSQSPSNKVTEKGKDVELRCDPISGHTALYWYRQSLGQGLEFLIYFQGNSAPDKSGLPSDRFSAERTGGSVSTLTIQRTQQEDSAVYLCASSPWREGEQYFGPGTRLTVT.

This chain uses TRBV5-1 with TRBJ2-1, with TRBD1 matching over 8 bases. This CDR3 comprises 15 residues. Unmatched junction bases numbered 4, after V lost 2 bases and J lost 3 bases. Germline CDR1 reads SGHRS; CDR2 reads YFSETQ. CDR3 nucleotide sequence: TGCGCCAGCAGCTTCGGGACAGGAAACTACAATGAGCAGTTCTTC. Protein sequence: CASSFGTGNYNEQFF.

This chain joins TRBV4-3 and TRBJ2-7; D is possibly TRBD1 (5 bases). The length of the CDR3 is 13 residues. Germline V gene lookup returns CDR1 LGHNA and CDR2 YSLEER. V dropped 3 bases and J dropped 3 bases, with 9 bases sitting between them. The CDR3 is CASSQSTDYEQYF. The CDR3 DNA sequence: TGCGCCAGCAGCCAGTCGACAGACTACGAGCAGTACTTC.

The rearrangement joins TRBV27 to TRBJ1-2, with a tentative D call TRBD1 (6 bases). V dropped 6 bases and J dropped 2 bases, with 16 bases sitting between them. The CDR3 has 15 residues. Germline V gives CDR1 MNHEY, CDR2 SMNVEV (reference sequence). CDR3 bases: TGTGCCAGCAGACCCACGGACAGTACAAACTATGGCTACACCTTC. Encoded protein: CASRPTDSTNYGYTF.

V is TRBV4-1 and J is TRBJ2-3; 10 bases map to TRBD2. The V gene end was trimmed by 4 bases and the J gene end by 1 base; junction bases not matched to a gene: 8. The CDR3 is made up of 17 amino acids. Germline values: CDR1 MGHRA, CDR2 YSYEKL. The CDR3 coding sequence is TGCGCCAGCAGCCGATTTAGCGGGAGGTGGGGCACAGATACGCAGTATTTT. Its protein is CASSRFSGRWGTDTQYF.